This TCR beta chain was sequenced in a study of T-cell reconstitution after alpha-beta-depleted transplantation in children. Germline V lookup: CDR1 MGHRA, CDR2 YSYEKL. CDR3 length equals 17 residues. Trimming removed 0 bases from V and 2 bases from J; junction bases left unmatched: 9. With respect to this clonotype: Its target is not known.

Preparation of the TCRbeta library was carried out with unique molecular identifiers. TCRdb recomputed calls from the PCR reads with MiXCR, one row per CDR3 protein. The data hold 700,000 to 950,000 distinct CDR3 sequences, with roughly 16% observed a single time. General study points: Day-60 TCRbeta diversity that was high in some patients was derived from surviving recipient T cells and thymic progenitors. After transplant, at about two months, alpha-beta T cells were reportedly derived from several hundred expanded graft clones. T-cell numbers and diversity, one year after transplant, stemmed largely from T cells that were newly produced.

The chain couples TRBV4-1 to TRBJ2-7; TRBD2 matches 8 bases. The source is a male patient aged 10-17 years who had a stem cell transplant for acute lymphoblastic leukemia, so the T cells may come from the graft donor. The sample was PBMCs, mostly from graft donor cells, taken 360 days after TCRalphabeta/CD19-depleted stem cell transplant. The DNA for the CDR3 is TGCGCCAGCAGCCAAGAAACGGGAGGGCTTTTGGCCTACGAGCAGTACTTC. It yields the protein CASSQETGGLLAYEQYF.